This TCR beta chain is from a study of shared clonotypes between healthy human individuals. Naive CD8 cells lacked CD45RO and underwent positive selection for CCR7, leaving out terminally differentiated effector memory CD45RA+ cells. All donors were healthy HIV-negative adults lacking recent acute infections or vaccinations. This CDR3 contains 16 residues. Germline-derived CDR1 and CDR2 are MGHRA and YSYEKL. Unmatched junction bases numbered 15, after V lost 4 bases and J lost 8 bases. Deep-level assay runs were performed. Assay used: immunoSEQ multiplex PCR; TCRdb lists only in-frame clones, some missing. The table lists around 600,000 clones, approximately 96% of them singletons, with 0.095% to 0.14% in the top ten.

The sequence derives from a woman aged 30 to 39 in good health. The sample taken for sequencing was naive CD8+ T cells sorted from blood. J is TRBJ2-3 and V is TRBV4-1; 7 bases agree with TRBD2. Here the CDR3 reads CASSPAGEVLGGTQYF. CDR3 DNA: TGCGCCAGCAGCCCTGCGGGGGAGGTCTTGGGGGGTACGCAGTATTTT.